The 22 T cell receptor beta chains below all came from one sample that was sequenced in a study of OX40 agonist ivuxolimab in advanced cancers. The method was immunoSEQ multiplex PCR; TCRdb's version includes in-frame clones alone and lacks a portion of them. Of tens of thousands of clones in the sample, approximately 91% are singletons; the top ten hold approximately 6.5%. Material: CD4+ or CD8+ T cells sorted from blood, obtained in a trial of the OX40 agonist ivuxolimab. These receptor sequences come from an adult with an advanced solid tumor such as melanoma, head and neck, liver or kidney cancer.

This chain joins TRBV6-6 and TRBJ2-1; D gene unclear. Germline CDR1 MNHNY, CDR2 SVGAGI (reference sequence). V lost 6 bases and J 8 bases, leaving 8 bases between the germline ends. The CDR3 is made up of 11 amino acids. The DNA of the CDR3 is TGTGCCAGCAGCCATGTTCATGAGCAGTTCTTC. Translating gives CASSHVHEQFF.

This chain joins TRBV28 and TRBJ2-5; 9 nucleotides line up with TRBD1. This CDR3 region has 16 residues. Germline CDR1 and CDR2: MDHEN and SYDVKM. Trimming removed 6 bases from V and 3 bases from J; junction bases left unmatched: 11. The CDR3 here is CASSSPGQGGKETQYF. CDR3 coding DNA: TGTGCCAGCAGCAGTCCGGGACAGGGTGGGAAAGAGACCCAGTACTTC. Together with reference TRBV28 and TRBJ2-5, the CDR3 gives the full variable domain: DVKVTQSSRYLVKRTGEKVFLECVQDMDHENMFWYRQDPGLGLRLIYFSYDVKMKEKGDIPEGYSVSREKKERFSLILESASTNQTSMYLCASSSPGQGGKETQYFGPGTRLLVL.

The chain joins TRBV7-9 to TRBJ2-7; D is possibly TRBD2 (5 bases). Trimming pared 4 bases from V and 6 bases from J, leaving 7 bases between. Per germline, CDR1 SEHNR and CDR2 FQNEAQ (reference sequence). The length of the CDR3 is 11 residues. The CDR3 DNA reads as TGTGCCAGCAGCTCCGGACTCGAGCAGTACTTC. Protein sequence: CASSSGLEQYF.

This clone was seen a handful of times. The chain employs TRBV19 and TRBJ2-7; 7 positions agree with TRBD1. This CDR3 is built from 14 residues. Germline values: CDR1 LNHDA, CDR2 SQIVND (reference sequence). J gave up 2 bases and V 3 bases, and 4 bases lay outside the gene matches. The CDR3 DNA follows: TGTGCCAGTAGTATCCCAGGGGGACCCTACGAGCAGTACTTC. It encodes CASSIPGGPYEQYF. Full variable domain (outside the CDR3, taken from reference TRBV19 and TRBJ2-7): DGGITQSPKYLFRKEGQNVTLSCEQNLNHDAMYWYRQDPGQGLRLIYYSQIVNDFQKGDIAEGYSVSREKKESFPLTVTSAQKNPTAFYLCASSIPGGPYEQYFGPGTRLTVT.

This rearrangement joins TRBV7-8 to TRBJ1-2; a weak D match, TRBD1 (5 bases). Per germline, CDR1 SGHVS and CDR2 FQNEAQ. The CDR3 is 15 residues long. The germline V and J ends were trimmed by 2 bases and 8 bases, with 18 bases remaining between them. CDR3 nucleotide sequence: TGTGCCAGCAGCTTAAACGGCCAGGGTGTGGGGGGCTACACCTTC. This gives the protein CASSLNGQGVGGYTF.

This rearrangement joins TRBV21-1 to TRBJ1-1; TRBD1, as called in the table, went unchecked against the DNA. TRBV21-1 constitutes a pseudogene. CDR3 length: 16 residues. The CDR3 DNA is TGTGCCAGCAGCAATCGTTTGTGGGGGCGATTAACTGAAGCTTTCTTT. Translating gives CASSNRLWGRLTEAFF.

The rearrangement joins TRBV10-1 to TRBJ2-1; TRBD1 agrees at 7 bases. The CDR3 is 13 residues long. V shed 0 bases, J shed 16 bases, and the junction held 9 bases outside the gene matches. The V gene's germline CDR1 is WNHNN and CDR2 SYGVQD (reference sequence). The CDR3: CASSESVDRLSFF. The CDR3 DNA sequence: TGCGCCAGCAGTGAGTCGGTGGACAGGTTGTCTTTCTTC.

The V gene is TRBV9, the J gene TRBJ2-3; 7 positions agree with TRBD1. V was pared by 2 bases and J by 5 bases, with 8 bases of the junction left unmatched. Germline V gene sequence: CDR1 SGDLS, CDR2 YYNGEE. The CDR3 extends over 15 amino acids. CDR3 amino acids: CASSVTGVARDTQYF. The CDR3 bases are TGTGCCAGCAGCGTTACAGGGGTAGCTAGAGATACGCAGTATTTT.

The chain employs TRBV7-9 and TRBJ1-2; TRBD1 might be the D (6 bases). The CDR3 consists of 13 residues. V gave up 5 bases and J gave up 6 bases, with 13 bases separating them. Per the germline V gene, CDR1 is SEHNR and CDR2 is FQNEAQ (reference sequence). The DNA of the CDR3 is TGTGCCAGCAGCCCCCGGGACACAGATGGCTACACCTTC. This encodes CASSPRDTDGYTF.

The chain links TRBV10-3 to TRBJ2-3, with 11 nucleotides matching TRBD2. Germline V lookup: CDR1 ENHRY, CDR2 SYGVKD. V lost 6 bases, J lost 0 bases, and 11 bases stayed unmatched. The CDR3 is made up of 18 amino acids. CDR3 bases: TGTGCCATCAGGAGAACCCCTTTAGCGGGAGGGAGCACAGATACGCAGTATTTT. This encodes CAIRRTPLAGGSTDTQYF.

The V and J genes are TRBV18 and TRBJ2-3; 10 bases are a match to TRBD1. The CDR3 is 15 residues long. The germline V gene has CDR1 KGHSH and CDR2 LQKENI. The ends lost 5 bases at V and 3 bases at J; junction bases unmatched: 5. CDR3 bases: TGTGCCAGCTCATCGGGACAGGGGAGGACAGATACGCAGTATTTT. Its translation is CASSSGQGRTDTQYF.

V gene TRBV29-1 combines with J gene TRBJ2-1; 13 bases are a match to TRBD2. This CDR3 is 18 amino acids long. Trimming took 0 bases from V and 6 from J; bases not matched to a gene: 11. Germline V lookup: CDR1 SQVTM, CDR2 ANQGSEA. The CDR3 DNA sequence: TGCAGCGTTGAAGATCCCACTAGCGGGAGGGCCCTCGGCAATGAGCAGTTCTTC. Translation gives CSVEDPTSGRALGNEQFF.

The CDR3 nucleotides are TGTGCCAGCAGCTTGGATGGCTACGAGCAGTACTTC. It codes for CASSLDGYEQYF. The rearrangement joins TRBV5-4 to TRBJ2-7; D is unclear. Germline lookup yields CDR1 SGHNT and CDR2 YYREEE (reference sequence). V shed 0 bases and J shed 3 bases, with 4 bases lying between them. The CDR3 covers 12 residues.

The chain links TRBV30 to TRBJ2-1, with 7 bases fitting TRBD2. The V and J ends lost 5 bases and 5 bases, in that order; junction bases with no gene match: 3. The CDR3 spans 12 residues. Germline CDR1 GTSNPN, CDR2 SVGIG (reference sequence). The DNA of the CDR3 is TGTGCCTGGGGGACTAACCACAATGAGCAGTTCTTC. It specifies CAWGTNHNEQFF.

As to this clone: At the DNA level, this CDR3 is encoded by other sequences in the same sample as well. V gene TRBV11-3 combines with J gene TRBJ2-7, with 8 bases lining up with TRBD2. V lost 6 bases to trimming and J lost 7 bases; unmatched junction nucleotides: 8. Germline V gives CDR1 SGHNT, CDR2 YENEEA. CDR3 length equals 13 residues. The CDR3 sequence: CASSPPGTREQYF. Written as DNA, the CDR3 is TGTGCCAGCAGTCCACCCGGGACTAGAGAGCAGTACTTC.

This clone has just a few counts. This sequence joins TRBV6-5 and TRBJ2-2; the D gene is possibly TRBD2 (6 bases). The CDR3 runs to 15 residues. Germline-derived CDR1 and CDR2 are MNHEY and SVGAGI. V was cut by 5 bases and J by 7 bases, with 17 bases left in between. Written as DNA, the CDR3 is TGTGCCAGCAGTCCCCGAGGAGGGTTCGGCGGGGAGCTGTTTTTT. This encodes CASSPRGGFGGELFF.

The V and J genes are TRBV27 and TRBJ1-5; D unclear. The germline V and J ends were trimmed by 4 bases and 0 bases, with 37 bases remaining between them. Germline V gene sequence: CDR1 MNHEY, CDR2 SMNVEV (reference sequence). The CDR3 runs 24 residues. CDR3 nucleotide sequence: TGTGCCAGCAGTTCACCTCTATCGGCCAGGAGGCCAACAATCCAAAATTATAGCAATCAGCCCCAGCATTTT. This gives the protein CASSSPLSARRPTIQNYSNQPQHF.

The V and J genes are TRBV9 and TRBJ2-1; D gene unclear. The length of the CDR3 is 14 residues. V was trimmed by 4 bases and J by 4 bases, leaving 12 bases between them. Germline assignment: CDR1 SGDLS and CDR2 YYNGEE. CDR3 loop: CASSPSLAYNEQFF. CDR3 coding DNA: TGTGCCAGCAGCCCTAGTTTGGCTTACAATGAGCAGTTCTTC.

The chain recombines TRBV6-5 with TRBJ2-5; D ambiguous. The germline gives CDR1 MNHEY, CDR2 SVGAGI. Trimming cost V 6 bases and J 2 bases, with 7 bases left between them. CDR3 length: 12 amino acids. The CDR3: CASRRPQETQYF. CDR3 bases: TGTGCCAGCAGACGTCCACAAGAGACCCAGTACTTC.

The chain employs TRBV18 and TRBJ2-7, with 7 bases aligning to TRBD1. CDR1 is KGHSH and CDR2 is LQKENI in the germline V gene. The CDR3 has 14 residues. The junction had 7 bases not matched to a gene; V was cut back by 2 bases and J by 6 bases. DNA for the CDR3: TGTGCCAGCTCACCAGACAGGGTCTCGGGCGAGCAGTACTTC. Encoded protein: CASSPDRVSGEQYF.

The chain recombines TRBV5-4 with TRBJ2-4; TRBD2 matches 11 bases. CDR3 length: 18 amino acids. Looked up from germline, CDR1 is SGHNT and CDR2 is YYREEE (reference sequence). The V and J ends lost 0 bases and 1 base, in that order; junction bases with no gene match: 6. CDR3: CASSLGLAGLGAKNIQYF. The CDR3 DNA is TGTGCCAGCAGCTTGGGACTAGCGGGATTGGGCGCCAAAAACATTCAGTACTTC.

The chain links TRBV7-9 to TRBJ1-4; D is undetermined. The germline V gene has CDR1 SEHNR and CDR2 FQNEAQ (reference sequence). V was pared by 3 bases and J by 3 bases, with 20 bases between. The CDR3 consists of 18 residues. The CDR3 is CASSLARGGLRSNEKLFF. CDR3 DNA sequence: TGTGCCAGCAGCTTGGCTCGGGGAGGGCTCCGGTCTAATGAAAAACTGTTTTTT. The complete variable domain, with remaining parts taken from reference TRBV7-9 and TRBJ1-4, reads DTGVSQNPRHKITKRGQNVTFRCDPISEHNRLYWYRQTLGQGPEFLTYFQNEAQLEKSRLLSDRFSAERPKGSFSTLEIQRTEQGDSAMYLCASSLARGGLRSNEKLFFGSGTQLSVL.